Following are 21 T cell receptor beta chains from one sample sequenced in a study of blood T cell repertoires in COVID-19. Data came from immunoSEQ multiplex PCR; TCRdb stores just in-frame clones and leaves some out. This sample has 150,000 to 200,000 clones, with around 86% found just once. The sample was peripheral blood. These receptors all come from a woman aged 65 to 85 with COVID-19, enrolled during active disease.

This rearrangement joins TRBV30 to TRBJ2-7, with 9 bases aligning to TRBD2. The V gene's germline CDR1 is GTSNPN and CDR2 SVGIG (reference sequence). The CDR3 length is 15 residues. J was trimmed by 5 bases and V by 2 bases; bases with no gene match: 10. This chain's CDR3 is CAWSLGSGRRNEQYF. CDR3 nucleotide sequence: TGTGCCTGGAGTCTAGGAAGCGGGAGGCGCAACGAGCAGTACTTC. The full variable domain, completed using reference TRBV30 and TRBJ2-7, is SQTIHQWPATLVQPVGSPLSLECTVEGTSNPNLYWYRQAAGRGLQLLFYSVGIGQISSEVPQNLSASRPQDRQFILSSKKLLLSDSGFYLCAWSLGSGRRNEQYFGPGTRLTVT.

The chain links TRBV10-1 to TRBJ1-1; TRBD1 aligns across 10 bases. In germline, CDR1 is WNHNN, CDR2 SYGVQD (reference sequence). This CDR3 contains 19 residues. Trimming took 10 bases from V and 11 from J; bases not matched to a gene: 31. This CDR3 is CANEPWWGSRDRGPSAAFF. The CDR3 region has the DNA TGCGCCAATGAACCTTGGTGGGGTAGCCGGGACAGGGGCCCATCGGCCGCTTTCTTT.

This chain links TRBV19 with TRBJ2-3; 15 positions match TRBD2. CDR1 is LNHDA, CDR2 SQIVND, per germline (reference sequence). The V gene end was trimmed by 10 bases and the J gene end by 0 bases; junction bases not matched to a gene: 20. This CDR3 is 21 amino acids long. CDR3 amino acids: CAIYTAPGLAGGPPSTDTQYF. The CDR3 DNA is TGTGCCATTTACACCGCCCCGGGACTAGCGGGAGGACCCCCAAGCACAGATACGCAGTATTTT.

The chain employs TRBV6-6 and TRBJ2-3, with unresolved D. Germline loops: CDR1 MNHNY, CDR2 SVGAGI (reference sequence). The CDR3 totals 11 residues. Trimming removed 8 bases at V and 4 bases at J, with 7 bases between. The CDR3 bases are TGTGCCAGCTTGAGAGCAGATACGCAGTATTTT. This encodes CASLRADTQYF.

This clone was seen only a few times. This sequence joins TRBV28 and TRBJ1-2; TRBD1 aligns across 7 bases. In germline, CDR1 is MDHEN, CDR2 SYDVKM. This CDR3 has 13 residues. V trimming: 8 bases; J trimming: 3 bases; junction bases outside the gene matches: 6. CDR3 in DNA: TGTGCCAGCCGGGACGGGACAGACTATGGCTACACCTTC. Encoded protein: CASRDGTDYGYTF.

This chain links TRBV4-3 with TRBJ2-7; a possible D gene is TRBD2 (7 bases). This CDR3 region has 17 residues. Germline V lookup: CDR1 LGHNA, CDR2 YSLEER. Between the trimmed V and J ends, which lost 1 base and 0 bases, there was a span of 16 bases. The CDR3 DNA is TGCGCCAGCAGCCAAGCCCGGGGCGGGGGCATCTCCTACGAGCAGTACTTC. This codes for CASSQARGGGISYEQYF.

This clone was counted at least ten times. The chain uses TRBV4-1 and TRBJ2-1, with 7 bases aligning to TRBD2. The CDR3 runs to 15 residues. The trim removed 3 bases at V and 5 bases at J, leaving 7 bases unmatched. CDR1 is MGHRA, CDR2 YSYEKL, per germline. The CDR3 loop reads CASSHPGLRHNEQFF. The CDR3 DNA reads TGCGCCAGCAGCCACCCGGGACTACGTCACAATGAGCAGTTCTTC.

The chain uses TRBV28 and TRBJ1-1; D unresolved. V gave up 5 bases and J gave up 6 bases, with 7 bases separating them. Germline values: CDR1 MDHEN, CDR2 SYDVKM. The CDR3 sequence is 11 residues long. CDR3 sequence (DNA): TGTGCCAGCAGTCTTCTCGCTGAAGCTTTCTTT. This sequence encodes CASSLLAEAFF.

The CDR3 region is CSVEVSSGYNEQFF. The CDR3 region has the DNA TGCAGCGTTGAAGTAAGCTCGGGGTACAATGAGCAGTTCTTC. This sequence joins TRBV29-1 and TRBJ2-1; maybe TRBD2 (5 bases). Trimming took off 1 base at V and 4 bases at J, with 11 bases between the two ends. The CDR3 runs 14 residues. CDR1 is SQVTM and CDR2 is ANQGSEA in the germline V gene.

This clone was observed a single time. Here the CDR3 DNA reads TGCGCCAGCAGCGCGCGGACAGGTCAGGTCCCCTACAATGAGCAGTTCTTC. Protein sequence: CASSARTGQVPYNEQFF. The V and J genes are TRBV4-1 and TRBJ2-1; TRBD1 agrees at 7 bases. The ends lost 5 bases at V and 2 bases at J; junction bases unmatched: 12. The CDR3 consists of 17 residues. Germline loops: CDR1 MGHRA, CDR2 YSYEKL.

The chain recombines TRBV29-1 with TRBJ1-3, with D tentatively TRBD1 (5 bases). The germline V and J ends were trimmed by 5 bases and 4 bases, with 15 bases remaining between them. CDR3 length: 14 amino acids. The germline V gene encodes CDR1 SQVTM and CDR2 ANQGSEA. The CDR3 region has the DNA TGCAGCGTTCGATCAGGGCAGGAAGGAAACACCATATATTTT. This encodes CSVRSGQEGNTIYF.

The rearrangement uses TRBV18 and TRBJ1-2; a weak D match, TRBD1 (5 bases). The CDR3 is 15 residues long. Trimming removed 0 bases at V and 4 bases at J, with 12 bases between. Germline values: CDR1 KGHSH, CDR2 LQKENI. CDR3 coding DNA: TGTGCCAGCTCACCACCCCAGGGACTGTCCTATGGCTACACCTTC. Amino acids: CASSPPQGLSYGYTF.

This sequence joins TRBV28 and TRBJ1-3; no definite D call. The CDR3 extends over 16 amino acids. Germline values: CDR1 MDHEN, CDR2 SYDVKM. V lost 7 bases, J lost 0 bases, and 16 bases lay in between. CDR3 amino acids: CASTPFVGYSGNTIYF. DNA of the CDR3: TGTGCCAGCACTCCTTTTGTGGGCTACTCTGGAAACACCATATATTTT.

The chain combines TRBV5-1 with TRBJ2-7, with 9 bases identical to TRBD1. Unmatched junction bases numbered 8, after V lost 5 bases and J lost 2 bases. The CDR3 has 15 amino acids. Germline CDR1 and CDR2: SGHRS and YFSETQ. The CDR3 reads CASSPGQGSPYEQYF. The CDR3 nucleotides are TGCGCCAGCAGTCCCGGACAGGGGAGTCCCTACGAGCAGTACTTC.

CDR3 sequence reads: CATSSQRESVYNEQFF. The CDR3 coding sequence is TGTGCCACCAGTAGCCAGCGGGAGAGCGTCTACAATGAGCAGTTCTTC. The chain carries TRBV24-1 and TRBJ2-1, with 8 bases aligning to TRBD2. The CDR3 extends over 16 amino acids. Unmatched junction bases numbered 9, after V lost 6 bases and J lost 3 bases. CDR1 is KGHDR and CDR2 is SFDVKD in the germline V gene.

The chain recombines TRBV3-1 (or the pseudogene TRBV3-2) with TRBJ2-7; TRBD2 matches 9 bases. The J segment lost 4 bases and the V segment lost 5 bases, leaving 9 bases of the junction unmatched. CDR3 length: 15 residues. Germline values: CDR1 LGHDT, CDR2 YNNKEL (reference sequence). CDR3: CASSYGLARSYEQYF. In DNA form, the CDR3 reads TGTGCCAGCAGCTACGGACTAGCGAGGTCTTACGAGCAGTACTTC.

This clone was recorded once. The chain uses TRBV6-5 and TRBJ2-1; TRBD1 matches 10 bases. Germline V gives CDR1 MNHEY, CDR2 SVGAGI. The ends lost 7 bases at V and 12 bases at J; junction bases unmatched: 9. This CDR3 is 13 amino acids long. The DNA for the CDR3 is TGTGCCAGCATTGGGACAGGGGACGGTGTGCAGTTCTTC. Its translation: CASIGTGDGVQFF.

V usage is TRBV19 and J usage is TRBJ1-2, with 7 positions matching TRBD1. Germline CDR1 reads LNHDA; CDR2 reads SQIVND (reference sequence). The CDR3 has 14 residues. Trimming took 7 bases from V and 4 from J; bases not matched to a gene: 9. The chain's CDR3 is CASKGTAIPYGYTF. In DNA form, the CDR3 reads TGTGCCAGTAAAGGGACAGCTATCCCCTATGGCTACACCTTC.

The chain joins TRBV7-2 to TRBJ2-1; 13 positions match TRBD2. Germline V gene lookup returns CDR1 SGHTA and CDR2 FQGNSA. The V and J ends lost 5 bases and 9 bases, in that order; junction bases with no gene match: 4. The CDR3 sequence is 14 residues long. CDR3 DNA sequence: TGTGCCAGCAGCCCCGGGACTAGCGGGGTTGAGCAGTTCTTC. Amino acid sequence: CASSPGTSGVEQFF.

The chain recombines TRBV7-8 with TRBJ2-3, with D perhaps matching TRBD2 (6 bases). V dropped 4 bases and J dropped 0 bases, with 14 bases sitting between them. The CDR3 consists of 16 residues. Germline lookup yields CDR1 SGHVS and CDR2 FQNEAQ. This CDR3 reads CASSSLAGFSTDTQYF. CDR3 coding DNA: TGTGCCAGCAGCTCATTGGCGGGATTTAGCACAGATACGCAGTATTTT.

The chain carries TRBV2 and TRBJ2-7; the match to TRBD2 covers 12 bases. The CDR3 has 15 amino acids. The junction had 9 bases not matched to a gene; V was cut back by 6 bases and J by 6 bases. The V gene's germline CDR1 is SNHLY and CDR2 FYNNEI. The CDR3 DNA reads TGTGCCAGCAGAACATCGACTAGCGGGAGTTCCGAGCAGTACTTC. It yields the protein CASRTSTSGSSEQYF.